This T cell receptor (beta chain) was captured by sequencing in a study of post-analysis software for immune sequencing data. About the study: Recorded subtypes: relapsing-remitting, secondary progressive, progressive-relapsing; some patients unannotated.

Whole-study findings and limits: Same-batch preparations were strongly co-clustered by F measure. Diversity measured as normalized Chao1 was significantly lower in multiple sclerosis patients than in controls. Included in a set of about 5 TRBV segments more frequent in patients than controls were TRBV5-6, TRBV5-1 and TRBV20-1.

The CDR3 runs to 13 residues. The germline CDR1 and CDR2 sequences are LNHDA and SQIVND (reference sequence). The library was made from cDNA and included unique molecular identifiers. There were roughly 0.95 to 11 million T cells, and approximately 500,000 cDNA molecules came from them. MiXCR, run by TCRdb on the PCR reads, gives a single entry per CDR3 protein. The sample consists of roughly 200,000 distinct CDR3 sequences, about 30% of them appearing once. Concerning this clonotype: Its antigen is currently unknown.

The J gene is TRBJ2-4, the V gene TRBV19; D might be TRBD1 (6 bases). The DNA end lines up better with TRBJ2-7; the J call may be wrong. Sample: blood. The sequence was collected from a girl aged 2-17 years with multiple sclerosis. The CDR3 nucleotides are TGTGCCAGTAGTACAGGGGAGAACTACGAGCAGTACTTC. This gives the protein CASSTGENYEQYF.